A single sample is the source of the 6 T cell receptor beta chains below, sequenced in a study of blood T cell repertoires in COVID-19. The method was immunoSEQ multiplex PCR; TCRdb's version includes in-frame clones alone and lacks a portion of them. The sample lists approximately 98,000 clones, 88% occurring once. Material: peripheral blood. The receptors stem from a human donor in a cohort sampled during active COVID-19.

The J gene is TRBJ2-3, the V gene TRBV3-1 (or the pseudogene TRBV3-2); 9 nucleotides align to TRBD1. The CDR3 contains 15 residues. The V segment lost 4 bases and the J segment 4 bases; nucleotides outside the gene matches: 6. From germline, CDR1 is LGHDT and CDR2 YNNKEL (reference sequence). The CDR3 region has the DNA TGTGCCAGCAGCCGGGGGGACAGGGAGGCAGATACGCAGTATTTT. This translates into CASSRGDREADTQYF.

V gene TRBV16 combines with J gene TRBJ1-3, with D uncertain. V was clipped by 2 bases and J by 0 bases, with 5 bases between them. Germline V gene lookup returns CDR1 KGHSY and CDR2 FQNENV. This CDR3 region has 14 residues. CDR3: CASSQRGSGNTIYF. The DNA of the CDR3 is TGTGCCAGCAGCCAACGAGGCTCTGGAAACACCATATATTTT.

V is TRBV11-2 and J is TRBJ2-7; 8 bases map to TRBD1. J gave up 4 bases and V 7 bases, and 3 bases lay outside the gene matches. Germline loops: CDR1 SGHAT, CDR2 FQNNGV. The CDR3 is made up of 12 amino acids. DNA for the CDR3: TGTGCCAGCACTGGACAGGGTTACGAGCAGTACTTC. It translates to CASTGQGYEQYF.

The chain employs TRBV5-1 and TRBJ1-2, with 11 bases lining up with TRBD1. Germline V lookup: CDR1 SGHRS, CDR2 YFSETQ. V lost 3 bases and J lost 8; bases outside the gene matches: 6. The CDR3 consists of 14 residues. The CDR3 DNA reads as TGCGCCAGCAGCTCTGGACAGGGGGCGGTCGGCTACACCTTC. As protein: CASSSGQGAVGYTF.

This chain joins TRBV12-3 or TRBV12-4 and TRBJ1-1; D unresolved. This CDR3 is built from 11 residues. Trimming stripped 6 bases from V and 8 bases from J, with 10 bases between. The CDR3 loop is CASRWQLEAFF. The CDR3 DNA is TGTGCCAGCAGATGGCAGTTAGAAGCTTTCTTT.

The CDR3 bases are TGTGCCAGCAGCTTCAGGGGTAACACCGGGGAGCTGTTTTTT. This gives the protein CASSFRGNTGELFF. The chain recombines TRBV7-8 with TRBJ2-2, with a possible D match to TRBD1 (6 bases). V gave up 3 bases and J gave up 2 bases, with 7 bases separating them. CDR3 length: 14 amino acids. Per germline, CDR1 SGHVS and CDR2 FQNEAQ.